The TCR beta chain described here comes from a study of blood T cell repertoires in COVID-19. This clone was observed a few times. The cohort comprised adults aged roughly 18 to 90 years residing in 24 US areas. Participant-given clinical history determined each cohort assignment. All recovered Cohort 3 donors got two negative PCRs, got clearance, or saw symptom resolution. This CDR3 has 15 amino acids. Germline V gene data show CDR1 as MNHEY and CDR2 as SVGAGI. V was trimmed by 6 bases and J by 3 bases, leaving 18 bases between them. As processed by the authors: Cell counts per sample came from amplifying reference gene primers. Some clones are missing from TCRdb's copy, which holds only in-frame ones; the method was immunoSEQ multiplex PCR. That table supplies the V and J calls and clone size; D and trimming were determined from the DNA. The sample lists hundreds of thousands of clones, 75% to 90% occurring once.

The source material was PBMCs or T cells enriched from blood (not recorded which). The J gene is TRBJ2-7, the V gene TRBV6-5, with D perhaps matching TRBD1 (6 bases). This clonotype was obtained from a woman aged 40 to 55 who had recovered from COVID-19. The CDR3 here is CASSRDNRESYEQYF. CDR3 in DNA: TGTGCCAGCAGCCGCGATAACAGGGAAAGCTACGAGCAGTACTTC.